The clone carrying this T cell receptor (beta chain) showed up just a few times. Other DNA sequences in this sample translate to the same CDR3. This specimen belongs to a study of blood T cell repertoires in COVID-19. At the level of the study: Material from acute and convalescent COVID-19 was sourced from the United States, Italy and Spain. In each case, the material was cDNA or gDNA derived from T cells, B-cell-depleted T cells, or PBMCs.

The authors' processing: Amplification of reference gene primers provided the estimated nucleated cell counts. Produced via immunoSEQ multiplex PCR; TCRdb's table is partial and in-frame only. The DNA was the basis for D and trimming; V, J and clone size are from that table. The sample comprises roughly 200,000 clones, more than 80% of which are singletons, and roughly 8% rests with the top ten. The source material was peripheral blood. The source of this sequence is a woman aged 60-70 years with acute or convalescent COVID-19.

The CDR3 DNA reads as TGTGCCAGCAGCTCCGGGGCGAACACCGGGGAGCTGTTTTTT. Its protein is CASSSGANTGELFF. The chain recombines TRBV6-5 with TRBJ2-2; TRBD2 is a possible D gene (5 bases). V lost 6 bases and J 0 bases, leaving 8 bases between the germline ends. The CDR3 covers 14 residues. Germline V lookup: CDR1 MNHEY, CDR2 SVGAGI.